This TCR beta chain was profiled in a study of blood T cell repertoires in COVID-19. Study overall: The study counted Cohort 3 donors as recovered given two negative PCRs, clearance, or symptom resolution. PBMCs, B-cell-depleted T cells, or T cells were the source of the cDNA or gDNA that made up the material.

Profiled with immunoSEQ multiplex PCR; TCRdb holds only in-frame clones, not every one. The table shows roughly 200,000 clones, with approximately 86% occurring only once. CDR1 and CDR2 (germline): MRHNA, SNTAGT. With 1 base clipped from V and 0 bases from J, the junction kept 8 bases outside the gene matches. The CDR3 is made up of 18 amino acids. Participants were aged about 18 to 100 years from roughly 25 US areas. Participant-given clinical history determined each cohort assignment. This clone occurred once. The sequence derives from a woman between 40 and 50 years old in a cohort exposed to, infected with or recovered from COVID-19 (not recorded which). Material: PBMCs or T cells enriched from blood (not recorded which). The chain carries TRBV6-4 and TRBJ2-1; 8 nucleotides align to TRBD2. In DNA, the CDR3 is TGTGCCAGCAGTGACTGGTGGGGCGGGAGGAGCTCCTACAATGAGCAGTTCTTC. Translating it yields CASSDWWGGRSSYNEQFF.